This passage covers 17 T cell receptor beta chains from one sample sequenced in a study of blood T cell repertoires in COVID-19. The repertoire was sequenced with immunoSEQ multiplex PCR; TCRdb's copy has only in-frame clones and lacks some. The sample has under 500,000 clones, more than 85% seen once. The specimen was peripheral blood. These receptors were collected from a woman between 25 and 40 years old with acute or convalescent COVID-19.

The chain employs TRBV30 and TRBJ1-1, with TRBD1 matching over 9 bases. The CDR3 consists of 15 residues. Trimming at V came to 6 bases and at J to 4 bases, leaving 12 bases not matched to a gene. The germline V gene has CDR1 GTSNPN and CDR2 SVGIG (reference sequence). This chain's CDR3 is CACYPGTGSPTEAFF. CDR3 nucleotide sequence: TGTGCCTGCTACCCGGGGACAGGGTCCCCCACTGAAGCTTTCTTT. Together with reference TRBV30 and TRBJ1-1, the CDR3 gives the full variable domain: SQTIHQWPATLVQPVGSPLSLECTVEGTSNPNLYWYRQAAGRGLQLLFYSVGIGQISSEVPQNLSASRPQDRQFILSSKKLLLSDSGFYLCACYPGTGSPTEAFFGQGTRLTVV.

The chain has TRBV9 and TRBJ2-7, with D possibly TRBD2 on 7 matching bases. CDR1 and CDR2 from the germline V gene are SGDLS and YYNGEE. Trimming shortened V by 0 bases and J by 2 bases, and 12 bases separated the two germline ends. The CDR3 totals 15 residues. CDR3 amino acids: CASSVEGGPAYEQYF. The CDR3 bases are TGTGCCAGCAGCGTAGAGGGGGGGCCAGCCTACGAGCAGTACTTC.

The chain is built from TRBV25-1 and TRBJ1-2; D not certain. Germline loops: CDR1 MGHDK, CDR2 SYGVNS. Trimming cost V 1 base and J 4 bases, with 10 bases left between them. This CDR3 is 14 amino acids long. The CDR3 DNA reads TGTGCCAGCAGTGAATCAGATGTTCTCTATGGCTACACCTTC. It codes for CASSESDVLYGYTF.

This chain joins TRBV23-1 and TRBJ1-5; D gene uncertain. TRBV23-1 is noted as an ORF with a role that remains uncertain. The CDR3 is made up of 14 amino acids. Trimming left V 0 bases short and J 5 bases short, with 8 bases between. CDR3 sequence (DNA): TGCGCCAGCAGTCAATCCAGACTTCATCAGCCCCAGCATTTT. As protein: CASSQSRLHQPQHF.

A single count supports this clone. The chain combines TRBV21-1 with TRBJ1-1; the DNA was not compared with TRBD1, the D call given in the table. TRBV21-1 is a documented pseudogene. The CDR3 loop spans 17 amino acids. The CDR3 bases are TGTGCCAGCAGCGAAATACCGGGACAGGGGGCAGGTACTGAAGCTTTCTTT. This encodes CASSEIPGQGAGTEAFF.

The chain links TRBV7-9 to TRBJ2-3; 11 nucleotides match TRBD2. The CDR3 contains 16 residues. V trimming: 6 bases; J trimming: 1 base; junction bases outside the gene matches: 6. Germline V gene lookup returns CDR1 SEHNR and CDR2 FQNEAQ (reference sequence). The CDR3 DNA is TGTGCCAGCAGACCGTTACTAGCGGGGGGCACAGATACGCAGTATTTT. Translating it yields CASRPLLAGGTDTQYF.

The chain links TRBV3-1 (or the pseudogene TRBV3-2) to TRBJ2-1; 8 positions match TRBD1. The length of the CDR3 is 15 residues. V was clipped by 3 bases and J by 4 bases; unmatched bases: 5. CDR1 and CDR2 (germline): LGHDT, YNNKEL (reference sequence). The CDR3 region is CASSQWGTGYNEQFF. The CDR3 region has the DNA TGTGCCAGCAGCCAGTGGGGGACAGGATACAATGAGCAGTTCTTC.

The rearrangement uses TRBV2 and TRBJ2-7, with D possibly matching TRBD2 (6 bases). Germline assignment: CDR1 SNHLY and CDR2 FYNNEI. CDR3 length: 12 residues. Trimming took off 6 bases at V and 5 bases at J, with 11 bases between the two ends. The CDR3 sequence: CASRETSDEQYF. The CDR3 DNA follows: TGTGCCAGCAGGGAGACTAGTGACGAGCAGTACTTC.

This chain connects TRBV5-6 to TRBJ2-5; D call uncertain. The V end was cut by 3 bases, the J end by 2 bases, with 11 bases between. This CDR3 contains 14 residues. The germline V gene has CDR1 SGHDT and CDR2 YYEEEE. The CDR3 reads CASSSLAAQETQYF. CDR3 nucleotides: TGTGCCAGCAGCTCCCTCGCGGCTCAAGAGACCCAGTACTTC.

The chain is built from TRBV5-1 and TRBJ2-1; 7 bases are shared with TRBD2. Germline V lookup: CDR1 SGHRS, CDR2 YFSETQ. V lost 0 bases to trimming and J lost 10 bases; unmatched junction nucleotides: 10. CDR3 length equals 15 residues. CDR3: CASSLASGLGGEQFF. The CDR3 DNA follows: TGCGCCAGCAGCTTGGCCAGCGGGCTCGGGGGGGAGCAGTTCTTC.

Of note for this clone: The same CDR3 arises from other DNA sequences in this sample as well. The J gene is TRBJ1-2, the V gene TRBV5-1, with TRBD1 matching over 9 bases. Germline V gene sequence: CDR1 SGHRS, CDR2 YFSETQ. This CDR3 is 14 amino acids long. After removal of 4 bases from V and 3 bases from J, the junction contained 4 bases not matched to a gene. This CDR3 reads CASSVGTGYYGYTF. CDR3 nucleotides: TGCGCCAGCAGCGTTGGGACAGGGTACTATGGCTACACCTTC.

V is TRBV10-2 and J is TRBJ2-3; 10 bases line up with TRBD2. The trim removed 0 bases at V and 2 bases at J, leaving 8 bases unmatched. Germline-derived CDR1 and CDR2 are WSHSY and SAAADI. The CDR3 has 18 residues. The CDR3 sequence is CASSESKLTSGFTDTQYF. In DNA form, the CDR3 reads TGCGCCAGCAGTGAGTCGAAGTTGACTAGCGGGTTCACAGATACGCAGTATTTT.

The chain joins TRBV2 to TRBJ1-6; the match to TRBD1 covers 10 bases. Unmatched junction bases numbered 4, after V lost 7 bases and J lost 7 bases. Germline V gene lookup returns CDR1 SNHLY and CDR2 FYNNEI. This CDR3 spans 14 amino acids. The CDR3 bases are TGTGCCAGCAATAGACAGGGGGCGAATTCACCCCTCCACTTT. Its translation: CASNRQGANSPLHF.

This chain uses TRBV18 with TRBJ1-1; no clear D gene. Trimming removed 3 bases from V and 4 bases from J, with 9 bases in between. This CDR3 has 13 residues. The germline CDR1 and CDR2 sequences are KGHSH and LQKENI. The CDR3 DNA reads as TGTGCCAGCTCACCCGAAACACGCACTGAAGCTTTCTTT. This sequence encodes CASSPETRTEAFF.

This clone was counted between two and nine times. The V and J genes are TRBV5-1 and TRBJ2-1; 12 bases agree with TRBD2. The CDR3 is made up of 15 amino acids. Trimming cost V 3 bases and J 8 bases; bases outside gene matches: 6. Germline V gene sequence: CDR1 SGHRS, CDR2 YFSETQ. The CDR3 region has the DNA TGCGCCAGCAGCTCGTCTAGCGGGGGGGTATATGAGCAGTTCTTC. The encoded protein is CASSSSSGGVYEQFF. The variable domain in full, with the rest retrieved from reference TRBV5-1 and TRBJ2-1, is KAGVTQTPRYLIKTRGQQVTLSCSPISGHRSVSWYQQTPGQGLQFLFEYFSETQRNKGNFPGRFSGRQFSNSRSEMNVSTLELGDSALYLCASSSSSGGVYEQFFGPGTRLTVL.

The chain uses TRBV14 and TRBJ2-3; D possibly corresponds to TRBD1 (6 bases). The CDR3 loop spans 13 amino acids. The V end lost 4 bases, the J end lost 6 bases, and 11 bases lay between the germline ends. Germline V gene data show CDR1 as SGHDN and CDR2 as FVKESK. CDR3 in DNA: TGTGCCAGCAGCCGACAGGTGGGGGATACGCAGTATTTT. This translates into CASSRQVGDTQYF.

The V gene is TRBV18, the J gene TRBJ1-1, with D possibly matching TRBD1 (6 bases). Germline V lookup: CDR1 KGHSH, CDR2 LQKENI. This CDR3 has 16 residues. Trimming shortened V by 2 bases and J by 4 bases, and 17 bases separated the two germline ends. The CDR3 coding sequence is TGTGCCAGCTCACCAGCGCGCAACAGGGTGCTCACTGAAGCTTTCTTT. It yields the protein CASSPARNRVLTEAFF.